This T cell receptor beta chain was found in a study of cytomegalovirus exposure and HLA in healthy donors. Turning to the study itself: Previous work identified roughly 120 million unique TCR beta sequences from approximately 190 million T cells.

The PCR employed 60 Vbeta primers together with 13 Jbeta primers. Sequencing was performed with immunoSEQ multiplex PCR; in TCRdb, only in-frame clones are kept and a portion is missing. In the table there are around 170,000 clones, about three quarters of which are singletons. The V and J ends lost 7 bases and 4 bases respectively, with 19 bases between them. Looked up from germline, CDR1 is SQVTM and CDR2 is ANQGSEA. This CDR3 is 14 amino acids long. The clonotype comes from a man in his late teens or twenties in good health and CMV-seronegative. V gene TRBV29-1 combines with J gene TRBJ2-5; a possible D gene is TRBD2 (6 bases). What was sequenced was PBMCs. The CDR3 DNA reads as TGCAGCGCACGGGACTCAATTTTGGCAGAGACCCAGTACTTC. Its translation: CSARDSILAETQYF.